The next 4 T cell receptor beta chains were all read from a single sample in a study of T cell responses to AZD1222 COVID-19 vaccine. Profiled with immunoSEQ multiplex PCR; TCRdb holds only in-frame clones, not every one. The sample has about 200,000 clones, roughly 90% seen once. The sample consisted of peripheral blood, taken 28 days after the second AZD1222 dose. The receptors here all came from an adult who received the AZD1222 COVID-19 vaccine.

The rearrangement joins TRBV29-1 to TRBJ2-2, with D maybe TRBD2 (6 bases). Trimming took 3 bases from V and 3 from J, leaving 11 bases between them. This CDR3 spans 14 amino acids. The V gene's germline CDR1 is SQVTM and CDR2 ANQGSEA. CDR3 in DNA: TGCAGCGTTGAGGCAGGGAGGCACACCGGGGAGCTGTTTTTT. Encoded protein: CSVEAGRHTGELFF.

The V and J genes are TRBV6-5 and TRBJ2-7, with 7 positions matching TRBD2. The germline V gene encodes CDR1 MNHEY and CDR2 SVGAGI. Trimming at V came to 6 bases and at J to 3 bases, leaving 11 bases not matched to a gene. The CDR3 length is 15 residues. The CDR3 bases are TGTGCCAGCAGCCGTGAGGCGGGACTACACTACGAGCAGTACTTC. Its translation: CASSREAGLHYEQYF.

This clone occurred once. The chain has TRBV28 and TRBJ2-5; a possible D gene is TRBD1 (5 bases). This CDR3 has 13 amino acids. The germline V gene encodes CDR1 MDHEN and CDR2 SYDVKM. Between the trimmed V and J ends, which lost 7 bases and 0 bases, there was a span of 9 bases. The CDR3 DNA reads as TGTGCCAGCATACAGGCACACCAAGAGACCCAGTACTTC. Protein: CASIQAHQETQYF.

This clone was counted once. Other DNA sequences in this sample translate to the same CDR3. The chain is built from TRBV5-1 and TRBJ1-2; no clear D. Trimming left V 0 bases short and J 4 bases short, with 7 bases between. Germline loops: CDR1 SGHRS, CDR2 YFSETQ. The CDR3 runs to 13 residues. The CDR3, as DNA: TGCGCCAGCAGCTTGGAGGCAGGCTATGGCTACACCTTC. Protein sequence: CASSLEAGYGYTF.